Detailed here is one TCR beta chain. Its antigen is still unknown. The source of the sample is a study of chemoradiotherapy in HPV16-positive cancers. Study details: Functional T-cell assays on a couple of HPV16-positive patients' cells defined candidate HPV-specific clones and common TCR motifs.

General study results and limits: During treatment, candidate HPV-specific clones and E7-related motifs expanded in tumor. Better recurrence-free survival went with HPV-responsive T-cell expansion in HPV16-positive patients.

Clones were read by immunoSEQ multiplex PCR, and TCRdb kept only the in-frame ones, dropping some. The data hold about 25,000 clones, with roughly 92% observed a single time. The receptor was isolated from a human donor with HPV-associated anogenital cancer. The sequencing here drew on blood, taken from a patient who underwent chemoradiotherapy.

CDR3 DNA sequence: TGTGCCAGCAGTTACGCCCCAGGGGGCACTGAAGCTTTCTTT. It specifies CASSYAPGGTEAFF. The chain has TRBV6-6 and TRBJ1-1; 7 nucleotides match TRBD1. Germline V gene lookup returns CDR1 MNHNY and CDR2 SVGAGI (reference sequence). The length of the CDR3 is 14 residues. The V and J ends lost 2 bases and 4 bases, in that order; junction bases with no gene match: 4.